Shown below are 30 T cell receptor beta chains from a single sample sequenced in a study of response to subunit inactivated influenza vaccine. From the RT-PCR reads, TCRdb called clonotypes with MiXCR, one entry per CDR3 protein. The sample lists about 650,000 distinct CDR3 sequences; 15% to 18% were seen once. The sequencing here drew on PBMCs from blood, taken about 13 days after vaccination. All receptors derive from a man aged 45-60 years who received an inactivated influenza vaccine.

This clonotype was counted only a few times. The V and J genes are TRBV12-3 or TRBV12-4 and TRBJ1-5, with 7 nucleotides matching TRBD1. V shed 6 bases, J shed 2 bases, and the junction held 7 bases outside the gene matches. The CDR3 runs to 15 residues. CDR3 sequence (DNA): TGTGCCAGCAGACAGGACAGGCGAGGCAATCAGCCCCAGCATTTT. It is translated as CASRQDRRGNQPQHF.

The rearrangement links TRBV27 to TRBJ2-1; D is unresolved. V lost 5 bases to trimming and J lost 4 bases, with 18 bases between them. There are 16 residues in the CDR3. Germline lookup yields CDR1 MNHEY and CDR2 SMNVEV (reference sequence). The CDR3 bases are TGTGCCAGCAGTCCATCCTCTCCTACCCCGTACAATGAGCAGTTCTTC. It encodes CASSPSSPTPYNEQFF.

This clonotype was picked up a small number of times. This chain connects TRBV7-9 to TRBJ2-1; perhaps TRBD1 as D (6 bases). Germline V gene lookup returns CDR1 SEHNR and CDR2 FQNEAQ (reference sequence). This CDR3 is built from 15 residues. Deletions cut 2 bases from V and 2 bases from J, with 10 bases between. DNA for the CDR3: TGTGCCAGCAGCTTACTGGGGGCAACCTACAATGAGCAGTTCTTC. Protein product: CASSLLGATYNEQFF.

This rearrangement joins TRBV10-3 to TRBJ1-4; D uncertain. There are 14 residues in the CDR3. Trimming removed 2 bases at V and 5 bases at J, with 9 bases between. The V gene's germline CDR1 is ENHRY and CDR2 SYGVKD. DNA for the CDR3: TGTGCCATCAGTGAGATGGTGGGGAATGAAAAACTGTTTTTT. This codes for CAISEMVGNEKLFF.

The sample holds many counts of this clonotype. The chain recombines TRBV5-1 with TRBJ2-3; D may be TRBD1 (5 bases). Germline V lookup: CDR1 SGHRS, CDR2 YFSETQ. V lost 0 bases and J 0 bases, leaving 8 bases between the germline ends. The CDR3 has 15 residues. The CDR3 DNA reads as TGCGCCAGCAGCTTGGAACAGGTTAGCACAGATACGCAGTATTTT. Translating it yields CASSLEQVSTDTQYF.

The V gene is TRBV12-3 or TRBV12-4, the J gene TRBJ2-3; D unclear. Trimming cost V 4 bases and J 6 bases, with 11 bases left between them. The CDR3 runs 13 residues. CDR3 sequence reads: CASSYGQSDTQYF. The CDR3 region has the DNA TGTGCCAGCAGTTACGGGCAATCGGATACGCAGTATTTT.

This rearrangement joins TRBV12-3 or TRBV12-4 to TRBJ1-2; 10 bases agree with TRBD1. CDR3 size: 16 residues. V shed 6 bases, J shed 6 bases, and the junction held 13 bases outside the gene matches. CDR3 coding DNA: TGTGCCAGCAGACCTCGACAGGGGGCGACCAATGATGGCTACACCTTC. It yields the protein CASRPRQGATNDGYTF.

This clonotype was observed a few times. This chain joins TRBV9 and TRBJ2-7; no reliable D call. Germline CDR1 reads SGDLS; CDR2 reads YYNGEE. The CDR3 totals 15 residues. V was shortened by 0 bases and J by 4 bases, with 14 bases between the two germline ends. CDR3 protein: CASSVAWASGYEQYF. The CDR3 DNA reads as TGTGCCAGCAGCGTAGCTTGGGCCAGTGGGTACGAGCAGTACTTC. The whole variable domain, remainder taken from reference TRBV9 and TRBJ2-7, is DSGVTQTPKHLITATGQRVTLRCSPRSGDLSVYWYQQSLDQGLQFLIQYYNGEERAKGNILERFSAQQFPDLHSELNLSSLELGDSALYFCASSVAWASGYEQYFGPGTRLTVT.

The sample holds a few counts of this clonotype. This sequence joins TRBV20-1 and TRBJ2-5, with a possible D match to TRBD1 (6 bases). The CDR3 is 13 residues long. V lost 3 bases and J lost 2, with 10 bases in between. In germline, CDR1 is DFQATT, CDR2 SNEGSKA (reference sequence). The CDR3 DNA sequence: TGCAGTGCTAGCGCAGGGGCACAAGAGACCCAGTACTTC. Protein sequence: CSASAGAQETQYF.

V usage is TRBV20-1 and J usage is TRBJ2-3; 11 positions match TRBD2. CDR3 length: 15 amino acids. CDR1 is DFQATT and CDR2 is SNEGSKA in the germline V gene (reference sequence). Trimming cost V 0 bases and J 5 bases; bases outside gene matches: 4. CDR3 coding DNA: TGCAGTGCTAGAGATAGGCTAGCGGGGGGAGATACGCAGTATTTT. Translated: CSARDRLAGGDTQYF.

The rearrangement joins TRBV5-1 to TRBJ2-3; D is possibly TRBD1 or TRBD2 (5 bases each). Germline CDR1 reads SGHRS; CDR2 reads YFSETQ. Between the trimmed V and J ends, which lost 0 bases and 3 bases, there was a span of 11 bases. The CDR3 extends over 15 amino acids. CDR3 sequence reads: CASSLVEGRTDTQYF. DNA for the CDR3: TGCGCCAGCAGCTTGGTAGAGGGACGGACAGATACGCAGTATTTT.

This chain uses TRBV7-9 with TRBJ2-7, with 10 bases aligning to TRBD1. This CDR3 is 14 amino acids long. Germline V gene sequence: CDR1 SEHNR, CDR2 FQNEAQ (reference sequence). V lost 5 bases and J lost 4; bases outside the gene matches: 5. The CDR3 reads CASSATGGGYEQYF. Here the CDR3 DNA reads TGTGCCAGCAGCGCGACAGGGGGCGGATACGAGCAGTACTTC.

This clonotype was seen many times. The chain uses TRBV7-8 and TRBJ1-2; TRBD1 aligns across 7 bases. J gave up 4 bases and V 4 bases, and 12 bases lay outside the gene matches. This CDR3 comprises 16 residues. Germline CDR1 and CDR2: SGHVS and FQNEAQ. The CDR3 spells CASSSIKRTGGYGYTF. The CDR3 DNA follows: TGTGCCAGCAGCTCAATTAAAAGGACAGGCGGCTATGGCTACACCTTC.

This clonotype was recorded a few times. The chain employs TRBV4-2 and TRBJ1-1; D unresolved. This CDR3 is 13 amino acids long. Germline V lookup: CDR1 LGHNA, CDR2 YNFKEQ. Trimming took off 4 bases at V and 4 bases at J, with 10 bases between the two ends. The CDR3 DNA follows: TGTGCCAGCAGCCCCGTGGGGAGCACTGAAGCTTTCTTT. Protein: CASSPVGSTEAFF.

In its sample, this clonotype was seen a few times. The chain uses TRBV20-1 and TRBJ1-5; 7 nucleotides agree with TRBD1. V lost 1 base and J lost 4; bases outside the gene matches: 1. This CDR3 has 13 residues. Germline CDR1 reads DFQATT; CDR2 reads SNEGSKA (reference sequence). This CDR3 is CSARGDRNQPQHF. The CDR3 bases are TGCAGTGCTAGAGGGGACAGAAATCAGCCCCAGCATTTT.

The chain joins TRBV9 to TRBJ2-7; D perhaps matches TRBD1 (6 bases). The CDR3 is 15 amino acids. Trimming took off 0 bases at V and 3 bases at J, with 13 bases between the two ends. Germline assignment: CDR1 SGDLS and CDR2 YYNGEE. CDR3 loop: CASSVGDRSNYEQYF. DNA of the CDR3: TGTGCCAGCAGCGTAGGAGACAGGAGCAACTACGAGCAGTACTTC. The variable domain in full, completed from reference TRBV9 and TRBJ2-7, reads DSGVTQTPKHLITATGQRVTLRCSPRSGDLSVYWYQQSLDQGLQFLIQYYNGEERAKGNILERFSAQQFPDLHSELNLSSLELGDSALYFCASSVGDRSNYEQYFGPGTRLTVT.

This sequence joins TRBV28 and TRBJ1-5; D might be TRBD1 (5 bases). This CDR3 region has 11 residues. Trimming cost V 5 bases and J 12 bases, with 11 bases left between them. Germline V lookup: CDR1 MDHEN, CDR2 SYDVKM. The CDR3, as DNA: TGTGCCAGCAGTACTCTAGACAGCCAGCATTTT. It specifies CASSTLDSQHF.

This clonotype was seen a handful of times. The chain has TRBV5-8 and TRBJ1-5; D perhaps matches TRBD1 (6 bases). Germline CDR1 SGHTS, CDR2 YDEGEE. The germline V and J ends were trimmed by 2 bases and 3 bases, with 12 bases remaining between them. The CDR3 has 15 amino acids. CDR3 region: CASSFATGTNQPQHF. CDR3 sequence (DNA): TGTGCCAGCAGCTTTGCTACAGGGACCAATCAGCCCCAGCATTTT. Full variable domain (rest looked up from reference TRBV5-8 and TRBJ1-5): EAGVTQSPTHLIKTRGQQATLRCSPISGHTSVYWYQQALGLGLQFLLWYDEGEERNRGNFPPRFSGRQFPNYSSELNVNALELEDSALYLCASSFATGTNQPQHFGDGTRLSIL.

CDR3 sequence reads: CARRKPNTGELFF. CDR3 coding DNA: TGTGCCCGGCGGAAACCGAACACCGGGGAGCTGTTTTTT. This chain uses TRBV5-3 with TRBJ2-2; D ambiguous. TRBV5-3 belongs to the ORF category, with a function that is uncertain. V was clipped by 10 bases and J by 0 bases, with 10 bases between them. This CDR3 has 13 residues.

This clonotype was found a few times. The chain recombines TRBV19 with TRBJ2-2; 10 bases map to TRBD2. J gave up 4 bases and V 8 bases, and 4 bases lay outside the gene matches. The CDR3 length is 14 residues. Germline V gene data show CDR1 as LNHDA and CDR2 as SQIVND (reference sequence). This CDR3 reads CASRSGRATGELFF. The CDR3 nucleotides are TGTGCCAGTCGAAGCGGGAGGGCCACCGGGGAGCTGTTTTTT.

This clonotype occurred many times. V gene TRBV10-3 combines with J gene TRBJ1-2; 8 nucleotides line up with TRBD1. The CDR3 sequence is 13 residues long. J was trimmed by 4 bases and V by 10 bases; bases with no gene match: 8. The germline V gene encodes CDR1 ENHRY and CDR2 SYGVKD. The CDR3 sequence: CATLPGTGYGYTF. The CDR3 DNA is TGTGCCACCCTTCCCGGGACAGGCTATGGCTACACCTTC.

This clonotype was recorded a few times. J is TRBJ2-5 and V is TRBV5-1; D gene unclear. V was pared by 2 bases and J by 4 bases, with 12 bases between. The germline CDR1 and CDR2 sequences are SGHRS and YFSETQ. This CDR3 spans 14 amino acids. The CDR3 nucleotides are TGCGCCAGCAGCTTCCGTCCCCGAAGAGAGACCCAGTACTTC. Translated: CASSFRPRRETQYF.

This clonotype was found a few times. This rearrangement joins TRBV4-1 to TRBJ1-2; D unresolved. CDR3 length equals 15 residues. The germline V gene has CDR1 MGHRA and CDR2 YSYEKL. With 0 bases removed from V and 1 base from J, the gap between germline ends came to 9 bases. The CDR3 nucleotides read TGCGCCAGCAGCCAAGAGGCCGGGGTTAACTATGGCTACACCTTC. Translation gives CASSQEAGVNYGYTF.

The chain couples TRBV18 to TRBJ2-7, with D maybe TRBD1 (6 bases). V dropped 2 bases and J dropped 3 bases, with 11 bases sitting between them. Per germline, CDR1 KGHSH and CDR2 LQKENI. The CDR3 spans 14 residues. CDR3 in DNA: TGTGCCAGCTCACCAACGGGACACTTCTACGAGCAGTACTTC. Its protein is CASSPTGHFYEQYF.

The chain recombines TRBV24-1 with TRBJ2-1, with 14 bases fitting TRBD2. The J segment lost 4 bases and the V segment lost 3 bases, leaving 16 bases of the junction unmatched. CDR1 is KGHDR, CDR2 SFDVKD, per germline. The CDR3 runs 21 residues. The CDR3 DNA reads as TGTGCCACCAGTGATCGGTGGAGTTTATGGGGACTAGCGGGAGAGTACAATGAGCAGTTCTTC. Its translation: CATSDRWSLWGLAGEYNEQFF.

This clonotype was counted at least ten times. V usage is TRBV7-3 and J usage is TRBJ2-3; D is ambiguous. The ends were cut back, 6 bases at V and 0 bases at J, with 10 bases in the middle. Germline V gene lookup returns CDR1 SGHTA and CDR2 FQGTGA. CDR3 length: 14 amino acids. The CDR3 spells CASRPTASTDTQYF. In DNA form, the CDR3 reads TGTGCCAGCAGACCGACTGCTAGCACAGATACGCAGTATTTT.

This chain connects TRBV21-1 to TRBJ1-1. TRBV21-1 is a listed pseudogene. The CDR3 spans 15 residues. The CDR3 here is CASRHPSDSDTEAFF. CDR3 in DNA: TGTGCCAGCAGGCACCCTTCAGATAGTGACACTGAAGCTTTCTTT.

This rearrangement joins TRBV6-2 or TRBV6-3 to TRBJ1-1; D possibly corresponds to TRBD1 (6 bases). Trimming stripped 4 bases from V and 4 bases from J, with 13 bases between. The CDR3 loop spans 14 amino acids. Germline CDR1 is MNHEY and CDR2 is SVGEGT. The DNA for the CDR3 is TGTGCCAGCAGTTTTGGGGGCAGCACCACTGAAGCTTTCTTT. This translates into CASSFGGSTTEAFF.

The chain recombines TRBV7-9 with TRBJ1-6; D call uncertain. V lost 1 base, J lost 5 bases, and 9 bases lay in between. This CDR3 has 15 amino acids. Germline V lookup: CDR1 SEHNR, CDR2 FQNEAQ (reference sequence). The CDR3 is CASSLDGGNNSPLHF. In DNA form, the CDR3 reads TGTGCCAGCAGCTTAGACGGCGGAAATAATTCACCCCTCCACTTT.

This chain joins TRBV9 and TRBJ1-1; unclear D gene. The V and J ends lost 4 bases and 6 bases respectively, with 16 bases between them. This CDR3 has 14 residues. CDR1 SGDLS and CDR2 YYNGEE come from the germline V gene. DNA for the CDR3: TGTGCCAGCAGCCGTGGAGGGCAATGGTCTGAAGCTTTCTTT. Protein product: CASSRGGQWSEAFF.